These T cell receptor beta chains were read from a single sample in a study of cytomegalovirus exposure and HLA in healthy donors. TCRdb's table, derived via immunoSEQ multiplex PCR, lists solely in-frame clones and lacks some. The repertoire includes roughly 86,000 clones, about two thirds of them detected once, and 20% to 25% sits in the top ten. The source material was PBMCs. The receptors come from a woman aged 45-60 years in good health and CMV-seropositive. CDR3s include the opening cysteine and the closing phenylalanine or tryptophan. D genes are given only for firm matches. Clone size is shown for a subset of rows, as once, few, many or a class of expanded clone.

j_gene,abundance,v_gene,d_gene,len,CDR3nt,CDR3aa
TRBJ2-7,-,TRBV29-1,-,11,TGCAGCGTTGTAGATCGCTACGAGCAGTACTTC,CSVVDRYEQYF
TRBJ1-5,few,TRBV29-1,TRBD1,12,TGCAGCGTTGGGGACAGTAAAGAGCCCCAGCATTTT,CSVGDSKEPQHF
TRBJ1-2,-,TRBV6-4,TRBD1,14,TGTGCCAGCAGTAAAGAGACAGGGGGCAACGGCTACACCTTC,CASSKETGGNGYTF
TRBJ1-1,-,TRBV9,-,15,TGTGCCAGCAGCGAAATTTATGAGGGCGCGAATACAGCTTTCTTT,CASSEIYEGANTAFF
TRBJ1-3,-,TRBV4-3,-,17,TGCGCCAGCAGCCACGCCTACCGAGGATCGACTGGAAACACCATATATTTT,CASSHAYRGSTGNTIYF
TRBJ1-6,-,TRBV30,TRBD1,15,TGTGCCTGGGACAGCGGACAGGCCGAAAATTCACCCCTCCACTTT,CAWDSGQAENSPLHF
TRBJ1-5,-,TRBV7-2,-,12,TGTGCCAGCAGCTCCCCCCCCTGGCCCCAGCATTTT,CASSSPPWPQHF
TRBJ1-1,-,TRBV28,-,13,TGTGCCAGCAGTGTTCAGGAGGGTCCCGAAGCTTTCTTT,CASSVQEGPEAFF
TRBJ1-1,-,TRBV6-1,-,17,TGTGCCAGCAGTGAAGCGGAAGGGGCGCGAATGAACACTGAAGCTTTCTTT,CASSEAEGARMNTEAFF
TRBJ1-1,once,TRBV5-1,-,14,TGCGCCAGCAGCTTGGCCACATCGAACACTGAAGCTTTCTTT,CASSLATSNTEAFF